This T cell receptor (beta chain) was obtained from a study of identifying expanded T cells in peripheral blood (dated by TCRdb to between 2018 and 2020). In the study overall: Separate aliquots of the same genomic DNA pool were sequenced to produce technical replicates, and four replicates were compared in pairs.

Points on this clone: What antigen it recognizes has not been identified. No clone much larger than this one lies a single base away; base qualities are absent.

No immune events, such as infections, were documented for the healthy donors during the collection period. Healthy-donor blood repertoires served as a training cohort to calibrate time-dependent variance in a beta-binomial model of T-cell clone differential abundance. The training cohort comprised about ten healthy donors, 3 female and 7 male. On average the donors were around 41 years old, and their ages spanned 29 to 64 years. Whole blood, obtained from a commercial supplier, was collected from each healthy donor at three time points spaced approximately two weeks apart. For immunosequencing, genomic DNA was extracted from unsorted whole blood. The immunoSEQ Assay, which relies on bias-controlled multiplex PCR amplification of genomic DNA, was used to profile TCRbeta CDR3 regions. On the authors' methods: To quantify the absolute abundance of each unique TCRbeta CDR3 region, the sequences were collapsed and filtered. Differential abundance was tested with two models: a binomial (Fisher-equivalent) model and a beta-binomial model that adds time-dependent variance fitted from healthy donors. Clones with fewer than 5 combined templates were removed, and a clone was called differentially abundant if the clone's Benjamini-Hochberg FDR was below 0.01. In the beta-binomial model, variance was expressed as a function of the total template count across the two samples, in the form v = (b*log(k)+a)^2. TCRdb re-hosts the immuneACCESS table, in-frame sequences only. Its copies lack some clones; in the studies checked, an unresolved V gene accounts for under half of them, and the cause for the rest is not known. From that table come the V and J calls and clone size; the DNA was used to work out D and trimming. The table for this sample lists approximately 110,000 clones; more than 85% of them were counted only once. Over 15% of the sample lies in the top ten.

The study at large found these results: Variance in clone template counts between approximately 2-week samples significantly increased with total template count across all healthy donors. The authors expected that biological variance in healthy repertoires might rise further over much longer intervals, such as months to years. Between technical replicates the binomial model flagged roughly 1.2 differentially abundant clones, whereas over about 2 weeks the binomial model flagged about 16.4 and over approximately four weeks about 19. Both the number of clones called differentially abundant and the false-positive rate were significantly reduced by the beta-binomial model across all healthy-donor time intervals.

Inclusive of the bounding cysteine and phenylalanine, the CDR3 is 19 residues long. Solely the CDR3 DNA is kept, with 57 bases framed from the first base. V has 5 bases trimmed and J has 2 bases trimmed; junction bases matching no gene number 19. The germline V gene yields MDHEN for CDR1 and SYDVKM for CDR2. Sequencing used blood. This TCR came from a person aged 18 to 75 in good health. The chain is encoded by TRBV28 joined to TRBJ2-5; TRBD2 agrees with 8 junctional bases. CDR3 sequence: CASSTRGGWASGPQETQYF. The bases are TGTGCCAGCAGTACCCGGGGGGGTTGGGCTAGCGGGCCACAAGAGACCCAGTACTTC.